One and the same sample provided the 3 T cell receptor beta chains below, sequenced in a study of vaccination effects on CD4 cells after COVID-19. Viral peptide pools were used in the ViraFEST assay to expand antigen-specific CD4+ T cells, and sequencing came afterward. Having been cultured for under twelve days, the cells underwent CD4+ T cell isolation. The assay was immunoSEQ multiplex PCR, and TCRdb's table has in-frame clones only and misses some. The profile covers around 30,000 clones, with roughly two thirds appearing a single time and under 30% taken by the ten largest. These receptors have no known antigen. The material was CD4+ T cells from PBMCs cultured with HCoV-229E spike peptides, obtained before COVID-19 vaccination. The receptors shown here come from a human donor who received a COVID-19 vaccine.

The CDR3 DNA follows: TGCGCCAGCAGAAACTCCGGGACACAGAACACTGAAGCTTTCTTT. Protein sequence: CASRNSGTQNTEAFF. V usage is TRBV10-1 and J usage is TRBJ1-1, with D possibly TRBD1 on 6 matching bases. CDR3 length: 15 amino acids. In germline, CDR1 is WNHNN, CDR2 SYGVQD (reference sequence). V was pared by 6 bases and J by 1 base, with 15 bases between.

This clone is judged medium-sized (0.01 to 0.1%). The chain joins TRBV18 to TRBJ1-1, with D unresolved. The CDR3 sequence is 12 residues long. Trimming shortened V by 5 bases and J by 11 bases, and 15 bases separated the two germline ends. Germline V gene lookup returns CDR1 KGHSH and CDR2 LQKENI. CDR3 nucleotides: TGTGCCAGCTCAACGGAACGAGTCTCGGCTTTCTTT. Amino acids: CASSTERVSAFF. The whole variable domain, remainder taken from reference TRBV18 and TRBJ1-1, is NAGVMQNPRHLVRRRGQEARLRCSPMKGHSHVYWYRQLPEEGLKFMVYLQKENIIDESGMPKERFSAEFPKEGPSILRIQQVVRGDSAAYFCASSTERVSAFFGQGTRLTVV.

The rearrangement uses TRBV10-3 and TRBJ2-3; 10 bases agree with TRBD2. The trim removed 6 bases at V and 1 base at J, leaving 1 base unmatched. This CDR3 comprises 14 residues. CDR1 is ENHRY, CDR2 SYGVKD, per germline. The CDR3 region has the DNA TGTGCCATCAGCACTAGCGGGGGCACAGATACGCAGTATTTT. Encoded protein: CAISTSGGTDTQYF.